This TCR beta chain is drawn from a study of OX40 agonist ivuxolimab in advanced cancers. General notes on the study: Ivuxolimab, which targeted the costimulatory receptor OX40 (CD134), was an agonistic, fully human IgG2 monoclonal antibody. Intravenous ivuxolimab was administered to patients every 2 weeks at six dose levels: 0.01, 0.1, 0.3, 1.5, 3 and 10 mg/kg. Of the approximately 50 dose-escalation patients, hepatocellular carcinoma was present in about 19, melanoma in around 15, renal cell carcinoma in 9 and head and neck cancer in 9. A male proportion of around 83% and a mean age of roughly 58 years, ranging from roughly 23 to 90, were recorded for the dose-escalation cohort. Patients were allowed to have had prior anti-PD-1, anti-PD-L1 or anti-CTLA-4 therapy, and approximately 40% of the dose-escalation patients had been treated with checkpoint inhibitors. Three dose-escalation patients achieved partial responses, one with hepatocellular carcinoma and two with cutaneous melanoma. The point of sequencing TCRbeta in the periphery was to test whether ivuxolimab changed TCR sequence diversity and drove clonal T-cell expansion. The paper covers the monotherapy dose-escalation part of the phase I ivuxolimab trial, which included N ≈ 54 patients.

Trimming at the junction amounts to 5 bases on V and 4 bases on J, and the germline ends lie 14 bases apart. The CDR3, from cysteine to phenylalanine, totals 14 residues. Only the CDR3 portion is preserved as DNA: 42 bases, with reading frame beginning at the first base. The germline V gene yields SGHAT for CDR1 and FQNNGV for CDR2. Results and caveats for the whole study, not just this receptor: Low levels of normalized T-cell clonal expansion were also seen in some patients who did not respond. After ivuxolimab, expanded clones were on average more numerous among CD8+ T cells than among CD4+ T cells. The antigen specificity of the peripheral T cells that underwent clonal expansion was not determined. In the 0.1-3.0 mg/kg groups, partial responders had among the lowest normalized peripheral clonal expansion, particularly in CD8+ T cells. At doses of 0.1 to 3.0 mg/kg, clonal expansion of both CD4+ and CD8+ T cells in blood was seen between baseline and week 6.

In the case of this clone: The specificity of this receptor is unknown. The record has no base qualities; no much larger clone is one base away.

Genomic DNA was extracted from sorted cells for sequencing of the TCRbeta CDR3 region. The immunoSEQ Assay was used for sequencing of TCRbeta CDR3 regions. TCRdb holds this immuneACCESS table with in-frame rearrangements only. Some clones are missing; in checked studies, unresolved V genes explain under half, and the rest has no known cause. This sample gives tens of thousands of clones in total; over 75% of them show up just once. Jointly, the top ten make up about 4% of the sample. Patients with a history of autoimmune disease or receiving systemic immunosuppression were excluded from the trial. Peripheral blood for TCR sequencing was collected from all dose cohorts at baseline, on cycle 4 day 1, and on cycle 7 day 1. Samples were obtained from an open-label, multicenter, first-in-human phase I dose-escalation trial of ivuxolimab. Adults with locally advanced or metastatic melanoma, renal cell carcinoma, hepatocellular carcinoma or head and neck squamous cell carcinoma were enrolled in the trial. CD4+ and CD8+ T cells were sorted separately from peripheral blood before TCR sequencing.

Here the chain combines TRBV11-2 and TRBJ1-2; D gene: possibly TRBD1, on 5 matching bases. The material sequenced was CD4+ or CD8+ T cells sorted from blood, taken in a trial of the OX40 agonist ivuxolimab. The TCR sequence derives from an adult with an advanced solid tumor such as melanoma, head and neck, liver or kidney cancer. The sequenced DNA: TGTGCCAGCAGCCTACGGGACTCCTCCTATGGCTACACCTTC. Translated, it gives CASSLRDSSYGYTF.